Listed below are T cell receptor beta chains from one sample, sequenced in a study of T cells generated in artificial thymic organoids. MiXCR, run by TCRdb on the 5' RACE reads, gives a single entry per CDR3 protein. Among 5,000 to 7,000 distinct CDR3 sequences, over 30% were seen once, and the ten largest hold 2.4%. Sequencing was carried out using naive CD8+ T cells from blood. These receptors came from a human donor who gave cord blood stem cells for thymic organoid culture, a cardiac surgery patient who gave postnatal thymus, or a blood donor (not recorded which). CDR3s include the opening cysteine and the closing phenylalanine or tryptophan.

v_call	j_call	cdr3_aa
TRBV6-6	TRBJ2-7	CASSDRLAGAYEQYF
TRBV12-3/TRBV12-4	TRBJ2-7	CASSLGGVYEQYF
TRBV21-1	TRBJ1-2	CASSKPGREHGYTF
TRBV27	TRBJ2-7	CASSLNGNERYEQYF
TRBV19	TRBJ1-1	CASRLPRRGTEAFF
TRBV5-1	TRBJ2-1	CASSLSRVGNEQFF
TRBV20-1	TRBJ2-1	CSARDPYNEQFF
TRBV11-2	TRBJ2-1	CASSLVTVSSYNEQFF
TRBV19	TRBJ1-5	CASSIKARDNQPQHF
TRBV6-2/TRBV6-3	TRBJ2-7	CASIGLAVSYEQYF
TRBV4-1	TRBJ2-7	CASSLRTSGNYERYF
TRBV5-1	TRBJ1-1	CASETGGARTEAFF
TRBV5-1	TRBJ1-1	CASRVRDTLNTEAFF
TRBV6-1	TRBJ2-1	CASSATEYNEQFF
TRBV10-2	TRBJ2-1	CASMAQDNYNEQFF
TRBV12-3/TRBV12-4	TRBJ2-7	CASSRTRVGDEQYF
TRBV30	TRBJ1-4	CAWSRQGGEKLFF
TRBV27	TRBJ2-1	CASSSLGQGYDEQFF
TRBV12-3/TRBV12-4	TRBJ2-1	CASSLSGGSYNEQFF
TRBV6-5	TRBJ2-5	CASSYGSVATQYF
TRBV20-1	TRBJ2-3	CSARDGTGGTDTQYF
TRBV5-1	TRBJ2-3	CASSSGQGADTQYF
TRBV28	TRBJ2-7	CASSMTGVSYEQYF
TRBV4-3	TRBJ2-3	CASSRGLAGADTQYF
TRBV5-1	TRBJ2-7	CASSPSTGLSGQYF
TRBV7-8	TRBJ2-7	CASSQPGTAFGKQYF
TRBV29-1	TRBJ2-7	CSVYGTGKTYEQYF
TRBV14	TRBJ1-3	CASSRTGFGNTIYF
TRBV9	TRBJ1-2	CASSDNRANYGYTF